This entry concerns a single TCR beta chain. What it recognizes is unknown. The table came from immunoSEQ multiplex PCR; TCRdb's copy has only in-frame clones and leaves some out. The data show around 60,000 clones, with around 80% seen just once and over 2% held by the top ten. This entry comes from a study of OX40 agonist ivuxolimab in advanced cancers. Findings and caveats of the study: Relatively little clonal expansion, among the lowest observed, appeared in partial responders at 0.1-3.0 mg/kg.

The receptor comes from an adult with an advanced solid tumor such as melanoma, head and neck, liver or kidney cancer. This material consisted of CD4+ or CD8+ T cells sorted from blood, taken in a trial of the OX40 agonist ivuxolimab.

The CDR3, as DNA: TGTGCCAGCAGCGTAGCTTCTAGGGGGGGCCAGGCCTATGGCTACACCTTC. Its translation: CASSVASRGGQAYGYTF. The J gene is TRBJ1-2, the V gene TRBV9, with D perhaps matching TRBD1 (6 bases). V lost 0 bases and J 4 bases, leaving 19 bases between the germline ends. The CDR3 runs 17 residues. Germline CDR1 and CDR2: SGDLS and YYNGEE.